A selection of T cell receptor beta chains follows, all from one sample in a study of cytomegalovirus exposure and HLA in healthy donors. The assay was immunoSEQ multiplex PCR, and TCRdb's table has in-frame clones only and misses some. Among some 170,000 clones listed, roughly 86% were seen once. Sequencing used PBMCs. These receptors were taken from a man in his thirties or forties in good health and CMV-seropositive. The CDR3 runs from the conserved cysteine through the conserved F or W. D genes are given only for firm matches. Rows give clone size only sometimes, using once, few, many, or a class for an expanded clone.

V gene	J gene	clone size	D gene	CDR3 DNA	CDR3 protein
TRBV5-6	TRBJ2-7	once	-	TGTGCCAGCAGCCTGGGTTTGGAGGCCTACGAGCAGTACTTC	CASSLGLEAYEQYF
TRBV27	TRBJ2-6	-	-	TGTGCCAGCAGTTTCGGGGGTGAGTTTGCTGGGGCCAACGTCCTGACTTTC	CASSFGGEFAGANVLTF
TRBV5-6	TRBJ1-2	-	-	TGTGCCAGCAGCTCCGGCTGGGTTGGAGGGGCTAACTATGGCTACACCTTC	CASSSGWVGGANYGYTF
TRBV5-1	TRBJ2-2	-	TRBD1	TGCGCCAGCAGCTTCCCGCGGGACAGGGGGGAGACCGGGGAGCTGTTTTTT	CASSFPRDRGETGELFF
TRBV6-5	TRBJ1-5	many	-	TGTGCCAGCAGTTACTCAGGTGAGGGGGGTCAGCCCCAGCATTTT	CASSYSGEGGQPQHF
TRBV5-4	TRBJ1-5	-	-	TGTGCCAGCAGCTTGGAGGCGGATCAGCCCCAGCATTTT	CASSLEADQPQHF
TRBV7-2	TRBJ1-1	-	-	TGTGCCAGCAGCTTGATTACGGGGGACACTGAAGCTTTCTTT	CASSLITGDTEAFF
TRBV21-1	TRBJ1-6	-	-	TGTGCCAGCAGCCCCCAGACAGGGACTTCACCCCTCCACTTT	CASSPQTGTSPLHF
TRBV6-5	TRBJ2-3	-	TRBD1	TGTGCCAGCAAGGGACAGGGGAGCACAGATACGCAGTATTTT	CASKGQGSTDTQYF
TRBV9	TRBJ2-3	-	-	TGTGCCAGCAGCCGGGAAAGCACAGATACGCAGTATTTT	CASSRESTDTQYF
TRBV6-5	TRBJ1-5	-	TRBD1	TGTGCCAGCAGTTCCCTCGGACAGGTCAATCAGCCCCAGCATTTT	CASSSLGQVNQPQHF
TRBV5-1	TRBJ2-3	once	TRBD2	TGCGCCAGCAGCTTTAGCGGGTCTAGCACAGATACGCAGTATTTT	CASSFSGSSTDTQYF
TRBV6-5	TRBJ2-7	-	TRBD1	TGTGCCAGCAGTTACACGGCGGGACAGGGGCTCTACGAGCAGTACTTC	CASSYTAGQGLYEQYF
TRBV11-3	TRBJ2-5	-	-	TGTGCCAGCAGCTTGGAGGCCGGGCCAGAGGAGACCCAGTACTTC	CASSLEAGPEETQYF
TRBV13	TRBJ2-7	once	-	TGTGCCAGCAGCTTACGGTACGAGCAGTACTTC	CASSLRYEQYF
TRBV27	TRBJ2-7	-	TRBD2	TGTGCCAGCAGTCCAGGGACTAGCGGGTCCTACGAGCAGTACTTC	CASSPGTSGSYEQYF
TRBV7-2	TRBJ2-5	-	TRBD2	TGTGCCAGCAGCGCCCGGACTAGCGGGGAGACCCAGTACTTC	CASSARTSGETQYF
TRBV11-2	TRBJ1-2	-	TRBD1	TGTGCCAGCAGCTTAACCGGGACAGCGAATGGCTACACCTTC	CASSLTGTANGYTF
TRBV6-6	TRBJ2-6	few	-	TGTGCCAGCAGTTACTCAGACCCTGGGGCCAACGTCCTGACTTTC	CASSYSDPGANVLTF
TRBV6-5	TRBJ1-6	-	-	TGTGCCAGCAGTTACGCAAGCTCCTATAATTCACCCCTCCACTTT	CASSYASSYNSPLHF
TRBV6-1	TRBJ2-7	-	-	TGTGCCAGCAGTGAAGGCTTCGGCGGTACCTCCTACGAGCAGTACTTC	CASSEGFGGTSYEQYF
TRBV13	TRBJ2-1	-	TRBD2	TGTGCCAGCAGCCCCTTAGCGGGGGGGAAATACAATGAGCAGTTCTTC	CASSPLAGGKYNEQFF
TRBV27	TRBJ2-6	few	TRBD2	TGTGCCAGCAGTTTCCGGGGACTAAGCTCTGGGGCCAACGTCCTGACTTTC	CASSFRGLSSGANVLTF
TRBV5-1	TRBJ2-1	-	-	TGCGCCAGCAGCTTGGTTGGGGGGATGAATGAGCAGTTCTTC	CASSLVGGMNEQFF
TRBV4-1	TRBJ2-2	-	-	TGCGCCAGCAGCCAGGGGGTGGGTAACACCGGGGAGCTGTTTTTT	CASSQGVGNTGELFF
TRBV4-2	TRBJ2-3	once	-	TGTGCCAGCAGCCAAGATCTGGTAGCTCCAGATACGCAGTATTTT	CASSQDLVAPDTQYF
TRBV2	TRBJ2-5	-	TRBD1	TGTGCCAGCACGACAGGGGGCGGGCAAGAGACCCAGTACTTC	CASTTGGGQETQYF
TRBV27	TRBJ1-5	-	-	TGTGCCAGCAGTTCAGGACAGAGCGCGTATCAGCCCCAGCATTTT	CASSSGQSAYQPQHF
TRBV2	TRBJ2-7	-	TRBD1	TGTGCCAGCAGCACCCCCCGTCTTCAAAAGACAGGGGGCAGGTCGGACGAGCAGTACTTC	CASSTPRLQKTGGRSDEQYF
TRBV6-1	TRBJ2-3	-	-	TGTGCCAGCAGTGAAGTAGGGGGGGCGGCCACAGATACGCAGTATTTT	CASSEVGGAATDTQYF
TRBV2	TRBJ2-2	-	-	TGTGCCAGCAGTGGACAGCTTACGAACACCGGGGAGCTGTTTTTT	CASSGQLTNTGELFF
TRBV21-1	TRBJ1-6	-	-	TGTGCCAGCAGCCCACCGGGACAGGGCCAGCCCCTCCACTTT	CASSPPGQGQPLHF
TRBV7-7	TRBJ2-3	-	TRBD1	TGTGCTAGCAGCGACGACAGGGGCGGGGTGTATTTT	CASSDDRGGVYF
TRBV29-1	TRBJ1-4	-	-	TGCAGCGTTGTGAGCCCTATGGGTGAAAAACTGTTTTTT	CSVVSPMGEKLFF
TRBV2	TRBJ2-7	-	TRBD2	TGTGCCAGCAGCGTCACAGCGGGGAACTACGAGCAGTACTTC	CASSVTAGNYEQYF
TRBV4-1	TRBJ2-2	-	-	TGCGCCAGCAGCCGAGGACACTACACCGGGGAGCTGTTTTTT	CASSRGHYTGELFF
TRBV5-1	TRBJ1-3	-	-	TGCGCCAGCAGCTTGCGGGGGGGAGACTCTGGAAACACCATATATTTT	CASSLRGGDSGNTIYF
TRBV7-2	TRBJ2-5	-	TRBD2	TGTGCCAGCAGCTTTACTAGCGGGAGCGGTGAGACCCAGTACTTC	CASSFTSGSGETQYF